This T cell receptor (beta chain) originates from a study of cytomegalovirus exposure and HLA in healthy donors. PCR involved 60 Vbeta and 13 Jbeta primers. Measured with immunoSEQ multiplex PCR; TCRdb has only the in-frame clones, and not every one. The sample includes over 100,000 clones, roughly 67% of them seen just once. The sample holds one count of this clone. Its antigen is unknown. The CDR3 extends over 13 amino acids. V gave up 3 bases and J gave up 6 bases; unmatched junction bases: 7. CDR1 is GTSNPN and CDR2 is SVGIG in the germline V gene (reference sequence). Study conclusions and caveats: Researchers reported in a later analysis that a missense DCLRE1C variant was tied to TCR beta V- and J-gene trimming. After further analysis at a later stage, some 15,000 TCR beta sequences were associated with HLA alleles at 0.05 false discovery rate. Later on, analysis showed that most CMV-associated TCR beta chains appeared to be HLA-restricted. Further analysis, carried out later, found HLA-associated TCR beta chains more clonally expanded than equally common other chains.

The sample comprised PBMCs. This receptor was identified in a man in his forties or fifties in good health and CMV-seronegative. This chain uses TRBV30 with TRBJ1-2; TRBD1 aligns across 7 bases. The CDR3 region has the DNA TGTGCCTGGAGGAGTACAGGGGAAAATGGCTACACCTTC. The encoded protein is CAWRSTGENGYTF.